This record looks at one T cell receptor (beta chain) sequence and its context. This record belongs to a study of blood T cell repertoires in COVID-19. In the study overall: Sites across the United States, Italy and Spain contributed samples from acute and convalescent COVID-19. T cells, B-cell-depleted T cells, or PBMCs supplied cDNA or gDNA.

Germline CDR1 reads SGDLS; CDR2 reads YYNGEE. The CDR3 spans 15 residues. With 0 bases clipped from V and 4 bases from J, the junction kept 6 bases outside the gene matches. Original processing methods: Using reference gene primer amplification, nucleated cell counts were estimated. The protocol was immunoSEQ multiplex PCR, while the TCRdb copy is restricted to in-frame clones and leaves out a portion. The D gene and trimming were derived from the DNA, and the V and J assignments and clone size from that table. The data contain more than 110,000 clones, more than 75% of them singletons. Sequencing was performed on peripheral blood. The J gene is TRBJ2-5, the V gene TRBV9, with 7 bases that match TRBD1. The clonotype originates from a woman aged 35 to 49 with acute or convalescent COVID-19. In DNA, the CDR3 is TGTGCCAGCAGCGTAGATGGGACAGAGGGAGAGACCCAGTACTTC. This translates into CASSVDGTEGETQYF.